This passage covers 5 T cell receptor beta chains from one sample sequenced in a study of T-cell reconstitution after alpha-beta-depleted transplantation in children. TCRbeta library construction was performed incorporating unique molecular identifiers. TCRdb re-analysed the PCR reads in MiXCR, keeping a single row per CDR3 protein. The data hold 200,000 to 300,000 distinct CDR3 sequences, with more than 20% observed a single time. The source material was PBMCs, sampled before TCRalphabeta/CD19-depleted stem cell transplant. The origin of the receptors is a girl aged 2-10 years with Fanconi anemia, due to receive a stem cell transplant.

V usage is TRBV7-2 and J usage is TRBJ1-5, with D possibly being TRBD1 (6 bases). The germline CDR1 and CDR2 sequences are SGHTA and FQGNSA. V dropped 6 bases and J dropped 1 base, with 10 bases sitting between them. The CDR3 is made up of 14 amino acids. CDR3 bases: TGTGCCAGCAGTACCAGGGGAAGCAATCAGCCCCAGCATTTT. Its protein is CASSTRGSNQPQHF.

Many counts were recorded for this clonotype. The chain couples TRBV20-1 to TRBJ2-1; 9 bases line up with TRBD2. The CDR3 has 15 residues. Trimming cost V 3 bases and J 7 bases; bases outside gene matches: 10. Germline CDR1 and CDR2: DFQATT and SNEGSKA (reference sequence). For the CDR3, the DNA is TGCAGTGCTAGGGATGGCGGGAGGGCCGTAAATGAGCAGTTCTTC. The encoded protein is CSARDGGRAVNEQFF.

This clonotype has a handful of counts. The V gene is TRBV5-1, the J gene TRBJ2-1; D is possibly TRBD2 (7 bases). Germline V gene sequence: CDR1 SGHRS, CDR2 YFSETQ. Trimming stripped 6 bases from V and 7 bases from J, with 17 bases between. The CDR3 is 14 amino acids. CDR3 DNA: TGCGCCAGCAACAGCTTGAGGGGGGGAAATGAGCAGTTCTTC. It is translated as CASNSLRGGNEQFF. Combining the CDR3 with reference TRBV5-1 and TRBJ2-1 gives the whole variable domain KAGVTQTPRYLIKTRGQQVTLSCSPISGHRSVSWYQQTPGQGLQFLFEYFSETQRNKGNFPGRFSGRQFSNSRSEMNVSTLELGDSALYLCASNSLRGGNEQFFGPGTRLTVL.

This clonotype showed up just a few times. The chain joins TRBV28 to TRBJ2-4; tentatively, D is TRBD1 or TRBD2 (7 bases each). The CDR3 spans 16 residues. The germline V and J ends were trimmed by 10 bases and 0 bases, with 19 bases remaining between them. The germline V gene has CDR1 MDHEN and CDR2 SYDVKM. CDR3 bases: TGTGCCACCCTAAGACAGGGAGGGGTAGCCAAAAACATTCAGTACTTC. It translates to CATLRQGGVAKNIQYF.

The chain combines TRBV20-1 with TRBJ2-7; D unclear. The CDR3 sequence is 13 residues long. The ends were cut back, 3 bases at V and 3 bases at J, with 12 bases in the middle. Germline V gene sequence: CDR1 DFQATT, CDR2 SNEGSKA (reference sequence). The CDR3: CSASANPGYEQYF. The CDR3 DNA is TGCAGTGCTAGCGCCAACCCGGGCTACGAGCAGTACTTC.